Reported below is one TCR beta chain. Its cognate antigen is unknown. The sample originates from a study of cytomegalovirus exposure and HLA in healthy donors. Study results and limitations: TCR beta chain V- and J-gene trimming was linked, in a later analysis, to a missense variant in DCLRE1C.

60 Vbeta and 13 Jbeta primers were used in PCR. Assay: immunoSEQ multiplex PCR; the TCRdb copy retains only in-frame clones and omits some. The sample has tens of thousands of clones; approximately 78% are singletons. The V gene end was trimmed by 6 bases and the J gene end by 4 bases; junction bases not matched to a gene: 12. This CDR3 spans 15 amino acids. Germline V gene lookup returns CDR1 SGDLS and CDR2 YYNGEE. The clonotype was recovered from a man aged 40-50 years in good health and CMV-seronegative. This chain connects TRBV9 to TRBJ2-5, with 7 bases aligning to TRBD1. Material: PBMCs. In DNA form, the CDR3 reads TGTGCCAGCACCCGGGACAGTCAAGCGTTAGAGACCCAGTACTTC. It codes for CASTRDSQALETQYF.